What follows describes a single T cell receptor beta chain. The clone's antigen remains unknown. No qualities accompany the bases; no much larger clone lies one base away. This sample was taken from a study of cytomegalovirus exposure and HLA in healthy donors (dated by TCRdb to about 2017). Background for the entire study: According to an earlier analysis of a few hundred of the donors, roughly 180 million T cells yielded over 90 million unique TCR beta sequences and 276 Gb of sequence data. Roughly 300 gigabases of sequencing data and around 87 million unique TCR sequences were included in an early release covering 500 to 750 HLA-typed donors. The genetic ancestry cluster associated with self-reported Caucasian donors included 81% of the roughly 400 genotyped donors. The study was designed to test whether signatures of past pathogen exposure could be identified by cataloging public T cell receptors. The study profiled the T cell repertoires of 500 to 800 subjects by immunosequencing and related them to cytomegalovirus serostatus. A separate validation cohort of over a hundred different subjects was used in addition to the 666-subject first cohort. High-throughput TCR immunosequencing, statistical association of individual TCRs with disease status, and machine learning were combined to predict cytomegalovirus infection status. To study patterns of TCR occurrence, a later analysis re-analyzed previously published TCR beta repertoires from 500 to 850 donors and added high-resolution HLA genotyping. The later analysis used no new phenotypic data to find candidate immune exposures, relying instead on TCR beta sequences and their occurrence across donors. In an earlier analysis of over 550 of the donors, high-throughput TCR beta sequencing was used to judge whether each TCR beta V gene segment behaved as functional or pseudogenic. Donor age, sex, ethnicity and CMV serostatus were compiled together with the repertoire data. A later genetic analysis used genome-wide SNP genotypes for about 55% of the 666 donors, treating that subset as a discovery cohort. Every discovery cohort repertoire had been produced on one sequencing platform. Both class I and class II loci were covered by HLA typing, at four-digit resolution. The number of donors typed differed by locus, with 629-630 for A, B, C, DRB1 and DQB1, about 500 for DQA1, 600 to 610 for DPA1, and about 450 for DPB1. A few DR-DQ haplotypes were handled as single units for association and clustering because linkage in the cohort was strong. Among 350 to 400 genotyped donors of the cohort, an average of about 240,000 unique TCR beta nucleotide sequences were sequenced per donor, roughly 20% of them non-productive.

From the cysteine up to the phenylalanine, the CDR3 has a length of 15 residues. Just CDR3 DNA is preserved here, 45 bases in frame from base 1. Trimming takes 1 base from V and 3 bases from J, and the germline ends sit 10 bases apart. Reading the germline V gene (reference sequence) gives CDR1 LNHDA and CDR2 SQIVND. The cohort was made up of 650 to 700 healthy bone marrow donors. Cohort members were all nominally healthy when sampled, although unrecorded immune exposures were likely present. The donor was CMV seropositive and belonged to the group of 270 or so seropositive cohort members. Every donor gave a peripheral blood sample, and the peripheral blood mononuclear cells from that sample were used for TCR beta sequencing. The Qiagen DNeasy Blood Extraction Kit was used to extract genomic DNA from the blood cell samples. Libraries were built with the immunoSEQ multiplex PCR assay. The multiplex PCR relied on a mix of 60 forward primers for TCR Vbeta segments and 13 reverse primers for TCR Jbeta segments. The CDR3 region of rearranged TCR beta genes was amplified from genomic DNA by a multiplex PCR assay. The amplified TCR beta libraries were sequenced on the Illumina HiSeq System as 87-base-pair reads. The study's own analysis went as follows. Across the 600 to 700 repertoires, a later analysis counted some 80 million unique TCR beta chains, 9.5 million to 12 million of which were shared by at least two donors. Raw reads were error-corrected and collapsed into unique sequences with a nearest-neighbor algorithm that merged closely related sequences to remove PCR and sequencing errors. To assign V, D and J gene segments, CDR3 sequences were aligned to IMGT reference sequences. For a sequence to be retained, a match of at least six nucleotides to both a V gene segment and a J gene segment was required. Rearrangements were classified as productive when the CDR3 lacked stop codons and remained in frame with V and J, and all other rearrangements were classified as non-productive. Following IMGT convention, CDR3 was defined as the stretch from the second conserved V-encoded cysteine to the conserved J-encoded phenylalanine. The earlier analysis of 450 to 750 of the donors excluded any sequence lacking an unambiguous match to a single V gene segment. In an earlier analysis of roughly 600 of the donors, a V segment was called functional when productive rearrangements were above 56.7%, and segregating when the standard deviation between donors exceeded 5%. A statistical classification framework was built to diagnose cytomegalovirus status from the catalog of TCR beta chain sequences. In a later analysis, TCR nucleotide sequences were compared against IMGT/GENE-DB human TR gene sequences so that V and J genes could be assigned. A later analysis assigned CDR3 sequences and most-parsimonious VDJ recombination scenarios with the TCRdist pipeline. In a later analysis, each TCR beta chain was defined by its CDR3 amino acid sequence together with its V-gene family, and reads without a unique V-gene family were excluded. In a later analysis, around 650 highly shared, low-generation-probability nucleotide sequences were removed to address suspected cross-contamination and a sequencing artifact. For each public chain, a later analysis derived a clonal expansion index from normalized ranks of inferred template counts within each repertoire. A later analysis computed generation probabilities with a VDJ recombination model fitted to out-of-frame rearrangements, and checked the results against IGoR. A later analysis scored TCR-TCR, TCR-HLA and TCR-CMV co-occurrence with hypergeometric tests, applying a repertoire-size bias correction to TCR pairs. A later analysis estimated false discovery rates by permuting HLA or CMV assignments 20 times. In a later analysis, co-occurring TCRs were grouped with DBSCAN, and TCRdist sequence similarity was added when clustering was performed within HLA-allele-positive subsets. Repertoires with fewer than 30,000 or more than 120,000 public chains were left out of co-occurrence clustering, as were about 5 repertoires with anomalous nucleotide sharing. The clones in this table, taken by TCRdb from immuneACCESS, are in-frame only. Not every clone is retained; where verified, under half of the shortfall comes from an unresolved V gene, and the cause of the rest is unknown. V, J and clone size were drawn from that table, and D and trimming were deduced from the DNA. Counted in this sample were roughly 180,000 clones; 84% of them appeared once. The ten largest clones take up more than 0.95% of the sample.

Beyond this particular receptor, the publication reports: Immune exposure information for the cohort was limited to CMV serostatus. A total of about 150 TCR beta chains were listed by the study as associated with cytomegalovirus. Cytomegalovirus status was reported to be diagnosed by the classifier with high specificity and sensitivity in both the original and validation cohorts. In a later analysis, 16,951 TCR beta sequences were associated with specific HLA alleles at a false discovery rate of 0.05. In a later analysis, most CMV-associated TCR beta chains were found to appear HLA-restricted, with HLA associations seemingly driven largely by CMV exposure. The earlier analysis of almost 600 of the donors excluded roughly 17 rarely observed V segments, including chromosome 9 orphons, because counts were too low. A later genetic analysis associated a missense DCLRE1C variant with V-gene and J-gene trimming of TCR beta chains, and an independent cohort replicated the association. Across donors, most TCR sequences were observed very rarely, whereas some public TCRs were present in many individuals. In an earlier analysis of approximately 590 of the donors, most TCR beta V segments appeared in productive rearrangements about 90% or about 30% of the time, broadly matching IMGT annotations. According to a later analysis, parvovirus B19, influenza, CMV and Epstein-Barr virus appeared linked to several top co-occurrence clusters. Assigning TCR associations to individual alleles was difficult when HLA alleles, especially DR and DQ, strongly co-occurred. It was suggested by the authors that the approach could potentially be generalized to other disease states and immunological phenotypes. A later analysis found that HLA-associated TCR beta chains were more clonally expanded and had lower generation probabilities than equally common non-associated chains. Only TCR beta chains were sequenced in this cohort, and the absence of alpha or paired-chain data limited detectable features. The sequencing pipeline was judged likely to have produced a cluster of highly shared sequence variants as a technical artifact. HLA typing was unavailable for some donors at each locus, so association tests used only the typed subset. A later genetic analysis reported fewer N-insertions in productive TCRs among donors in an Asian-associated ancestry cluster than the roughly 700-donor mean. The presence/absence analyses assumed that sequencing depth was roughly uniform across donors, and that assumption may not be true. Because the 87-base-pair reads could not distinguish some IMGT-functional V segments, including TRBV6-2 and TRBV6-3, those segments were excluded. Correlated functional status among segregating V segments might be attributable to linkage disequilibrium, but an unknown experimental factor could not be ruled out. A further reported finding was that TCR beta sequences accurately predicted the HLA-A and HLA-B alleles for most subjects in the first cohort. In vitro tests confirmed that a few of the cytomegalovirus-associated TCR beta chains recognize cytomegalovirus antigens. A later analysis found that TCR association rates varied across HLA loci, with DRB1 alleles showing the most associated TCRs and HLA-C alleles the fewest.

The sequenced material came from PBMCs. This sequence originates from a girl aged 2-10 years in good health and CMV-seropositive. The rearranged chain carries TRBV19 and TRBJ1-5; there is no confident call for the D gene. For the CDR3, the sequence is CASSIVEGINQPQHF. The bases read TGTGCCAGTAGTATAGTCGAGGGAATCAATCAGCCCCAGCATTTT.